This T cell receptor beta chain appears in the sequencing data of a study of cytotoxic CD8 clonotypes in ibrutinib-treated CLL listed by TCRdb under 2021. Background on the whole study: The cohort had over ten relapsed/refractory and more than 14 treatment-naive patients; 17 to 18 were IGHV unmutated. Responses were partial in some 24 patients and complete in 2; after median approximately 69 months follow-up, roughly 14 stayed in remission and some twelve progressed. Samples at response were collected after a median of about 12 months of treatment, with a range of roughly 6 to 40 months. An average of about 250,000 productive templates and some 99,000 productive rearrangements was obtained per sample. Of the 85 to 95 participants in the trial, approximately 26 had longitudinal samples available. Cryopreserved peripheral blood mononuclear cells were obtained before treatment, at response, and at either sustained remission or disease progression. Every remission and progressive disease sample was obtained while ibrutinib was still being received by the patients.

This specimen's time point label, per the study, means: about 11 months on ibrutinib. For TCR beta library preparation, roughly 2 micrograms of genomic DNA were extracted from the cryopreserved PBMCs. Longitudinal blood samples from CLL patients on ibrutinib monotherapy underwent high-throughput TCR beta sequencing. The patients took part in an open-label, single-center phase 2 trial of ibrutinib monotherapy. Each clonotype received, on average, 10x coverage in deep resolution sequencing performed on a MiSeq, where the target depth lay between 1 in 1 million and 1 in 200,000 T cells. TCR beta libraries were generated with the immunoSEQ hsTCRB Kit. Processing in the source paper ran as follows. ImmunoSEQ Data Assistant and ImmunoSEQ Analyzer were used for data analysis, and V, D and J genes were assigned according to IMGT definitions. Clonality was computed as one minus normalized Shannon entropy of productive rearrangement frequencies, ranging from 0 to 1. Only overrepresented clonotypes making up at least 0.05% of the repertoire of each patient were included in the public clonotype analysis. Approximately 14 age-matched healthy donor repertoires from immuneACCESS served as clonality controls. Held by TCRdb, this immuneACCESS table contains in-frame sequences only and omits some clones. Under half of the omission traces to an unresolved V gene where checked; the cause of the rest is unknown. Clonal size and the V and J genes are those of that table, whereas D and trimming came from the DNA. This sample has tens of thousands of clones in its table, and 69% of those were observed once. The ten largest make up roughly 13% of the sample.

In the case of this clone: Its target antigen remains unknown. Nothing much larger sits one base from this clone, and base qualities are not available.

Paper-wide results and their limitations: At baseline, clonality was higher than in age-matched healthy donors and showed a strong correlation with circulating CD8+ T-cell counts. Sustained-remission and progressing patients did not have matched sampling times, and lymph node repertoires were not examined. Public clonotypes were rare and either shrank or stayed stable during treatment, and the rise in clonality at ibrutinib response reflected expansion of private clonotypes. An increase in clonality was observed at ibrutinib response, with clonality remaining stable during sustained remission and falling back toward baseline at progression.

Taken from the germline V gene, the CDR1 and CDR2 loops are MNHEY and SVGAGI. V and J lose 6 bases and 2 bases, and a span of 11 bases separates them. From its cysteine to its phenylalanine, the CDR3 spans 13 amino acids. Kept here is only the CDR3 DNA, which spans 39 bases and is read in frame from base 1. Material: PBMCs, obtained after 12 months of ibrutinib treatment. This chain joins TRBV6-5 to TRBJ2-7, and perhaps TRBD1 as D gene, on 6 matching bases. This TCR was sampled from a human donor with chronic lymphocytic leukemia. The bases read TGTGCCAGCAGCCGGGCAGGGGCCTACGAGCAGTACTTC. Its translation reads: CASSRAGAYEQYF.